Below are 5 T cell receptor beta chains sequenced from a single sample in a study of cytotoxic CD8 clonotypes in ibrutinib-treated CLL. Assay used: immunoSEQ multiplex PCR; TCRdb lists only in-frame clones, some missing. The sample contains about 14,000 clones, 64% of which appear only once. This sample comprised PBMCs, obtained before ibrutinib treatment. These receptors all come from a human donor with chronic lymphocytic leukemia.

V is TRBV11-2 and J is TRBJ1-1; D perhaps matches TRBD1 (6 bases). This CDR3 comprises 12 residues. The V end lost 8 bases, the J end lost 0 bases, and 7 bases lay between the germline ends. Per the germline V gene, CDR1 is SGHAT and CDR2 is FQNNGV. In nucleotides, the CDR3 is TGTGCCAGCCGGGACATGAACACTGAAGCTTTCTTT. Protein: CASRDMNTEAFF.

The chain employs TRBV19 and TRBJ1-5, with D perhaps TRBD1 (6 bases). This CDR3 has 12 residues. Trimming pared 5 bases from V and 9 bases from J, leaving 11 bases between. Looked up from germline, CDR1 is LNHDA and CDR2 is SQIVND (reference sequence). CDR3 in DNA: TGTGCCAGTAGTGTACAGGGACGGCCCCAGCATTTT. Encoded protein: CASSVQGRPQHF.

V is TRBV9 and J is TRBJ1-1; perhaps TRBD1 as D (6 bases). Trimming took off 0 bases at V and 3 bases at J, with 12 bases between the two ends. The CDR3 length is 15 residues. In germline, CDR1 is SGDLS, CDR2 YYNGEE. The CDR3 nucleotides are TGTGCCAGCAGCGTAGGTCCAGGGGTGGACACTGAAGCTTTCTTT. The encoded protein is CASSVGPGVDTEAFF.

This chain links TRBV19 with TRBJ2-2, with D tentatively TRBD1 (6 bases). Trimming pared 6 bases from V and 0 bases from J, leaving 11 bases between. This CDR3 contains 15 residues. Germline loops: CDR1 LNHDA, CDR2 SQIVND (reference sequence). CDR3 sequence (DNA): TGTGCCAGTAGCCGTAGGACAGCGAACACCGGGGAGCTGTTTTTT. Translated, it gives CASSRRTANTGELFF.

The CDR3 DNA reads TGTGCCAGCAGCTTGGACCGCGGACCACAGGGGGCGAGAGAGCAGTACTTC. This encodes CASSLDRGPQGAREQYF. This sequence joins TRBV5-4 and TRBJ2-7; 9 nucleotides agree with TRBD1. Trimming removed 0 bases from V and 7 bases from J; junction bases left unmatched: 14. Germline CDR1 SGHNT, CDR2 YYREEE (reference sequence). The CDR3 runs 17 residues.